The 30 T cell receptor beta chains below were found in one sample sequenced in a study of beta chain features in type 1 diabetes. Every isolated RNA sample was fully reverse transcribed, so sequencing captured expressed TCRB transcripts. Data came from immunoSEQ multiplex PCR; TCRdb stores just in-frame clones and leaves some out. The table has 350,000 or so clones, roughly a fifth seen once. Sequencing was done on a sample of naive CD4+ T cells from blood. Receptor source: a woman between 18 and 30 years old in good health.

This clone was recorded a few times. The chain recombines TRBV5-1 with TRBJ1-1; 7 bases match TRBD1. V gave up 1 base and J gave up 5 bases; unmatched junction bases: 5. The CDR3 is made up of 14 amino acids. The germline gives CDR1 SGHRS, CDR2 YFSETQ. CDR3 sequence reads: CASSLNAGGTEAFF. The CDR3 DNA reads TGCGCCAGCAGCTTGAACGCAGGGGGGACTGAAGCTTTCTTT.

This clone turned up a few times. This chain uses TRBV30 with TRBJ1-2; D is undetermined. Germline values: CDR1 GTSNPN, CDR2 SVGIG (reference sequence). Trimming pared 0 bases from V and 6 bases from J, leaving 11 bases between. This CDR3 contains 13 residues. The CDR3 reads CAWSVIMGDGYTF. For the CDR3, the DNA is TGTGCCTGGAGTGTAATAATGGGAGATGGCTACACCTTC.

Points on this clone: Additional DNA sequences in this sample encode the identical CDR3. The chain joins TRBV30 to TRBJ1-2; 8 bases align to TRBD1. Looked up from germline, CDR1 is GTSNPN and CDR2 is SVGIG (reference sequence). This CDR3 spans 14 amino acids. Germline trimming cut 0 bases from V and 0 bases from J; bases unmatched to any gene: 0. The DNA for the CDR3 is TGTGCCTGGAGTGTACAGGGGGCTAACTATGGCTACACCTTC. This codes for CAWSVQGANYGYTF.

This clone was seen more than once but under ten times. The DNA of the CDR3 is TGTGCCAGCAGCCAAGAGTTCTCCCTTTACGAGCAGTACTTC. This encodes CASSQEFSLYEQYF. The chain uses TRBV4-2 and TRBJ2-7; no firm D call. Trimming took off 0 bases at V and 4 bases at J, with 10 bases between the two ends. The CDR3 is 14 amino acids. Germline lookup yields CDR1 LGHNA and CDR2 YNFKEQ.

V and J are TRBV5-1 and TRBJ2-1; D gene uncertain. Germline values: CDR1 SGHRS, CDR2 YFSETQ. V lost 4 bases and J lost 1, with 9 bases in between. CDR3 length equals 14 residues. CDR3: CASSREESYNEQFF. The CDR3 nucleotides are TGCGCCAGCAGCCGAGAGGAGTCCTACAATGAGCAGTTCTTC.

The J gene is TRBJ2-7, the V gene TRBV14; 11 bases are a match to TRBD2. Germline-derived CDR1 and CDR2 are SGHDN and FVKESK. The CDR3 is 16 residues long. Germline trimming cut 11 bases from V and 0 bases from J; bases unmatched to any gene: 12. CDR3 region: CAPDPGLAGSSYEQYF. CDR3 coding DNA: TGTGCCCCCGACCCCGGACTAGCGGGTTCCTCCTACGAGCAGTACTTC.

The genes are TRBV18 and TRBJ1-1; no clear D. The CDR3 runs to 13 residues. The V end was cut by 2 bases, the J end by 6 bases, with 10 bases between. The germline CDR1 and CDR2 sequences are KGHSH and LQKENI. CDR3 amino acids: CASSPSEGSEAFF. The CDR3 nucleotides read TGTGCCAGCTCACCATCCGAGGGATCTGAAGCTTTCTTT. The variable domain in full, completed from reference TRBV18 and TRBJ1-1, reads NAGVMQNPRHLVRRRGQEARLRCSPMKGHSHVYWYRQLPEEGLKFMVYLQKENIIDESGMPKERFSAEFPKEGPSILRIQQVVRGDSAAYFCASSPSEGSEAFFGQGTRLTVV.

This chain links TRBV2 with TRBJ2-2; D is unresolved. Germline CDR1 SNHLY, CDR2 FYNNEI. The V and J ends lost 2 bases and 2 bases respectively, with 3 bases between them. The CDR3 length is 13 residues. CDR3 loop: CASSEQNTGELFF. In DNA form, the CDR3 reads TGTGCCAGCAGTGAACAAAACACCGGGGAGCTGTTTTTT.

This chain links TRBV5-1 with TRBJ1-4; TRBD1 matches 7 bases. Germline CDR1 reads SGHRS; CDR2 reads YFSETQ. CDR3 length equals 19 residues. V was pared by 1 base and J by 8 bases, with 20 bases of the junction left unmatched. The CDR3 protein is CASSLRGMRQGLNGEKLFF. The CDR3 DNA reads as TGCGCCAGCAGCTTGCGTGGGATGAGACAGGGTCTAAATGGGGAAAAACTGTTTTTT.

This clone has only a few counts. The V call is TRBV7-9, the J call TRBJ1-3; maybe TRBD1 (6 bases). V was cut by 4 bases and J by 3 bases, with 16 bases left in between. The CDR3 extends over 16 amino acids. Germline CDR1 and CDR2: SEHNR and FQNEAQ (reference sequence). The CDR3 bases are TGTGCCAGCAGCTCCATACAGGGTGTCGGTGGAAACACCATATATTTT. It yields the protein CASSSIQGVGGNTIYF. Together with reference TRBV7-9 and TRBJ1-3, the CDR3 gives the full variable domain: DTGVSQNPRHKITKRGQNVTFRCDPISEHNRLYWYRQTLGQGPEFLTYFQNEAQLEKSRLLSDRFSAERPKGSFSTLEIQRTEQGDSAMYLCASSSIQGVGGNTIYFGEGSWLTVV.

V usage is TRBV9 and J usage is TRBJ1-6, with D possibly TRBD1 on 5 matching bases. This CDR3 has 16 residues. V was shortened by 2 bases and J by 10 bases, with 19 bases between the two germline ends. CDR1 SGDLS and CDR2 YYNGEE come from the germline V gene. The CDR3 sequence is CASSVQAGQGKSPLHF. As DNA, the CDR3 is TGTGCCAGCAGCGTCCAAGCGGGGCAAGGAAAATCACCCCTCCACTTT. Full variable domain (rest looked up from reference TRBV9 and TRBJ1-6): DSGVTQTPKHLITATGQRVTLRCSPRSGDLSVYWYQQSLDQGLQFLIQYYNGEERAKGNILERFSAQQFPDLHSELNLSSLELGDSALYFCASSVQAGQGKSPLHFGNGTRLTVT.

This clone was recorded once. The V call is TRBV7-3, the J call TRBJ1-2; D possibly corresponds to TRBD1 (5 bases). This CDR3 is built from 13 residues. Between the trimmed V and J ends, which lost 5 bases and 8 bases, there was a span of 15 bases. Germline CDR1 is SGHTA and CDR2 is FQGTGA. In DNA, the CDR3 is TGTGCCAGCAGCCGCCAGGGTTCGGACGGCTACACCTTC. This translates into CASSRQGSDGYTF.

V gene TRBV7-3 combines with J gene TRBJ2-2; TRBD1 might be the D (6 bases). Per germline, CDR1 SGHTA and CDR2 FQGTGA. V was shortened by 1 base and J by 0 bases, with 9 bases between the two germline ends. This CDR3 spans 16 amino acids. In DNA form, the CDR3 reads TGTGCCAGCAGCTTAAGGGCAGGGGCGAACACCGGGGAGCTGTTTTTT. Encoded protein: CASSLRAGANTGELFF.

Only a few counts were recorded for this clone. The V call is TRBV4-2, the J call TRBJ2-7; 10 bases line up with TRBD2. Germline lookup yields CDR1 LGHNA and CDR2 YNFKEQ. Unmatched junction bases numbered 11, after V lost 4 bases and J lost 2 bases. The CDR3 loop spans 17 amino acids. The CDR3: CASSPWTSGSTPYEQYF. As DNA, the CDR3 is TGTGCCAGCAGCCCCTGGACTAGCGGATCTACTCCCTACGAGCAGTACTTC.

This clone was detected a few times. This chain uses TRBV5-1 with TRBJ2-3, with TRBD2 matching 11 bases. After removal of 4 bases from V and 0 bases from J, the junction contained 4 bases not matched to a gene. The length of the CDR3 is 16 residues. Germline-derived CDR1 and CDR2 are SGHRS and YFSETQ. The CDR3 here is CASSTGLAASTDTQYF. CDR3 sequence (DNA): TGCGCCAGCAGCACGGGACTAGCGGCTAGCACAGATACGCAGTATTTT. Variable domain in full (rest from reference TRBV5-1 and TRBJ2-3): KAGVTQTPRYLIKTRGQQVTLSCSPISGHRSVSWYQQTPGQGLQFLFEYFSETQRNKGNFPGRFSGRQFSNSRSEMNVSTLELGDSALYLCASSTGLAASTDTQYFGPGTRLTVL.

The chain is built from TRBV1 and TRBJ2-7; TRBD2, the table's D call, was not compared with the DNA. TRBV1 is a known pseudogene. The CDR3 is made up of 15 amino acids. The CDR3 sequence is CTSSRWTSGEFEQYF. The CDR3 coding sequence is TGCACCAGCAGCCGATGGACTAGCGGGGAGTTCGAGCAGTACTTC.

This clone was counted between two and nine times. The V call is TRBV25-1, the J call TRBJ2-5; 7 positions match TRBD1. Germline-derived CDR1 and CDR2 are MGHDK and SYGVNS. J lost 3 bases, V lost 2 bases, and 9 bases had no gene match. The CDR3 extends over 16 amino acids. The CDR3 region has the DNA TGTGCCAGCAGTGAACGAAAATCCGGGACAGAAGAGACCCAGTACTTC. It codes for CASSERKSGTEETQYF.

The gene calls are TRBV18 and TRBJ1-1; tentative D call: TRBD1 (6 bases). Between the trimmed V and J ends, which lost 0 bases and 4 bases, there was a span of 21 bases. Germline CDR1 reads KGHSH; CDR2 reads LQKENI. CDR3 length equals 18 residues. CDR3 in amino acids: CASSPPSLAGGGGTEAFF. In DNA, the CDR3 is TGTGCCAGCTCACCACCCTCATTGGCGGGGGGCGGCGGCACTGAAGCTTTCTTT.

The rearrangement joins TRBV7-9 to TRBJ2-7; 7 nucleotides agree with TRBD2. Germline V gene sequence: CDR1 SEHNR, CDR2 FQNEAQ (reference sequence). The CDR3 totals 14 residues. The junction had 6 bases not matched to a gene; V was cut back by 4 bases and J by 3 bases. The CDR3 sequence: CASSSLAENYEQYF. The CDR3 DNA reads as TGTGCCAGCAGCTCGCTAGCGGAGAACTACGAGCAGTACTTC.

This clone has a handful of counts. This rearrangement joins TRBV7-9 to TRBJ1-2; 11 nucleotides line up with TRBD1. This CDR3 comprises 15 residues. Germline values: CDR1 SEHNR, CDR2 FQNEAQ (reference sequence). J was trimmed by 4 bases and V by 5 bases; bases with no gene match: 6. The CDR3 loop reads CASSGGTGGGYGYTF. The CDR3 DNA reads as TGTGCCAGCAGCGGGGGGACAGGGGGAGGCTATGGCTACACCTTC.

The DNA of the CDR3 is TGTGCCAGCAGCCAGCTAGCGGGAGGCCGAAGGCAGTTCTTC. It translates to CASSQLAGGRRQFF. The V gene is TRBV11-2, the J gene TRBJ2-1; 11 bases map to TRBD2. The junction had 9 bases not matched to a gene; V was cut back by 5 bases and J by 12 bases. This CDR3 spans 14 amino acids. Per the germline V gene, CDR1 is SGHAT and CDR2 is FQNNGV.

This chain joins TRBV29-1 and TRBJ1-6, with a possible D match to TRBD1 (5 bases). The CDR3 is 15 residues long. The V gene lost 6 bases and the J gene lost 7 bases, with 19 bases spanning the gap. Germline values: CDR1 SQVTM, CDR2 ANQGSEA. CDR3 in amino acids: CSVDIGQGDNSPLHF. The CDR3 coding sequence is TGCAGCGTCGATATCGGGCAGGGTGACAATTCACCCCTCCACTTT.

This chain joins TRBV5-1 and TRBJ2-1, with no clear D. Germline CDR1 SGHRS, CDR2 YFSETQ. This CDR3 has 15 residues. Trimming removed 4 bases from V and 0 bases from J, with 11 bases in between. DNA of the CDR3: TGCGCCAGCAGCGCCGCCCTAAGCTCCTACAATGAGCAGTTCTTC. This translates into CASSAALSSYNEQFF.

The chain recombines TRBV11-1 with TRBJ2-7, with a possible D match to TRBD2 (6 bases). This CDR3 has 12 amino acids. Germline values: CDR1 SGHAT, CDR2 FQDESV (reference sequence). Trimming cost V 8 bases and J 0 bases, with 8 bases left between them. The CDR3 reads CASGGDSYEQYF. As DNA, the CDR3 is TGTGCCAGCGGCGGGGACTCCTACGAGCAGTACTTC.

The CDR3 nucleotides read TGCGCCAGCAGCTTGGTGTCAACCTATACGGAGACCCAGTACTTC. Translation gives CASSLVSTYTETQYF. The chain couples TRBV5-1 to TRBJ2-5; D is undetermined. The CDR3 is made up of 15 amino acids. The germline V and J ends were trimmed by 0 bases and 5 bases, with 14 bases remaining between them. Per germline, CDR1 SGHRS and CDR2 YFSETQ.

The rearrangement joins TRBV27 to TRBJ1-2; 8 bases agree with TRBD1. The V and J ends lost 5 bases and 1 base, in that order; junction bases with no gene match: 6. Germline CDR1 reads MNHEY; CDR2 reads SMNVEV (reference sequence). This CDR3 contains 15 residues. Here the CDR3 reads CASSPWTGFNYGYTF. CDR3 coding DNA: TGTGCCAGCAGTCCCTGGACAGGGTTTAACTATGGCTACACCTTC.

V gene TRBV5-1 combines with J gene TRBJ1-1; D unclear. The V gene's germline CDR1 is SGHRS and CDR2 YFSETQ. Between the trimmed V and J ends, which lost 6 bases and 1 base, there was a span of 10 bases. The CDR3 length is 13 residues. DNA for the CDR3: TGCGCCAGCATCAAGGCGGAGAACACTGAAGCTTTCTTT. It translates to CASIKAENTEAFF.

The chain joins TRBV7-2 to TRBJ2-1; 7 nucleotides match TRBD2. The CDR3 extends over 15 amino acids. Germline V gives CDR1 SGHTA, CDR2 FQGNSA. V was pared by 2 bases and J by 8 bases, with 9 bases of the junction left unmatched. The CDR3: CASSLPGGSKDEQFF. The DNA for the CDR3 is TGTGCCAGCAGCTTACCTGGCGGGAGTAAGGATGAGCAGTTCTTC.

This clone turned up a few times. The chain combines TRBV9 with TRBJ1-2, with 9 bases matching TRBD1. Germline V CDR1 and CDR2: SGDLS, YYNGEE. This CDR3 has 13 residues. The trim removed 5 bases at V and 4 bases at J, leaving 3 bases unmatched. The CDR3 bases are TGTGCCAGCAGAGGGGACAGGGCCTATGGCTACACCTTC. Its protein is CASRGDRAYGYTF.

J is TRBJ2-5 and V is TRBV10-1, with TRBD2 matching 14 bases. The CDR3 extends over 16 amino acids. The V and J ends lost 2 bases and 1 base, in that order; junction bases with no gene match: 0. Germline loops: CDR1 WNHNN, CDR2 SYGVQD (reference sequence). The CDR3 loop is CASSEGLAGGQETQYF. In DNA, the CDR3 is TGCGCCAGCAGTGAGGGACTAGCGGGAGGCCAAGAGACCCAGTACTTC.